A selection of T cell receptor beta chains follows, all from one sample in a study of vaccination and CD4 T cells after COVID-19. TCRdb analysed the PCR reads with MiXCR anew, one entry per CDR3 protein. The table has roughly 14,000 distinct CDR3 sequences, more than 40% seen once; the top ten hold roughly 18%. The antigens these receptors bind are not known. Sequenced sample: cultured CD4+ T cells from blood. These receptors all stem from a human donor with COVID-19. CDR3s include the opening cysteine and the closing phenylalanine or tryptophan. D genes are given only for firm matches. Part of the rows lack a size; the others show once, few, many or a class for expanded clones.

J: TRBJ2-5
D: .
V: TRBV12-3/TRBV12-4
size: .
length: 13
CDR3: CASSYAGSETQYF
DNA: TGTGCCAGCAGTTACGCGGGGTCGGAGACCCAGTACTTC

J: TRBJ2-7
D: .
V: TRBV12-3/TRBV12-4
size: once
length: 13
CDR3: CASRGTSEVGQYF
DNA: TGTGCCAGCAGGGGCACGAGCGAAGTTGGGCAGTACTTC

J: TRBJ2-2
D: .
V: TRBV20-1
size: few
length: 13
CDR3: CSARGQDTGELFF
DNA: TGCAGTGCTAGAGGGCAGGACACCGGGGAGCTGTTTTTT

J: TRBJ2-2
D: TRBD1
V: TRBV6-5
size: .
length: 17
CDR3: CASSYSPGQGDTGELFF
DNA: TGTGCCAGCAGTTACTCACCGGGACAGGGGGACACCGGGGAGCTGTTTTTT

J: TRBJ1-5
D: TRBD1
V: TRBV20-1
size: .
length: 12
CDR3: CSAGDRGQPQHF
DNA: TGCAGTGCCGGGGACAGGGGACAGCCCCAGCATTTT

J: TRBJ1-5
D: .
V: TRBV28
size: .
length: 13
CDR3: CASTLVRGGPQHF
DNA: TGTGCCAGCACCCTGGTCCGGGGAGGGCCCCAGCATTTT

J: TRBJ1-2
D: .
V: TRBV12-3/TRBV12-4
size: .
length: 13
CDR3: CASSLRQLGGHTF
DNA: TGTGCCAGCAGTTTAAGGCAGCTTGGAGGCCACACCTTC

J: TRBJ2-5
D: TRBD1
V: TRBV7-9
size: medium-sized
length: 16
CDR3: CASSLVLGGAGETQYF
DNA: TGTGCCAGCAGCTTAGTCCTAGGGGGCGCGGGAGAGACCCAGTACTTC

J: TRBJ1-2
D: .
V: TRBV6-1
size: few
length: 14
CDR3: CASHERQDHYGYTF
DNA: TGTGCCAGCCACGAGAGACAGGACCACTATGGCTACACCTTC

J: TRBJ2-1
D: .
V: TRBV30
size: few
length: 11
CDR3: CAWSVLNEQFF
DNA: TGTGCCTGGAGTGTTCTCAATGAGCAGTTCTTC

J: TRBJ1-2
D: TRBD1
V: TRBV7-2
size: .
length: 15
CDR3: CASSLPRTGLYGYTF
DNA: TGTGCCAGCAGCTTACCCAGGACAGGGTTGTATGGCTACACCTTC

J: TRBJ2-3
D: .
V: TRBV4-3
size: few
length: 16
CDR3: CASSQAVGGSRDTQYF
DNA: TGCGCCAGCAGCCAAGCTGTCGGGGGTTCCCGGGATACGCAGTATTTT

J: TRBJ2-3
D: .
V: TRBV4-1
size: .
length: 15
CDR3: CASSQAGGAVDTQYF
DNA: TGCGCCAGCAGCCAAGCGGGGGGCGCGGTAGATACGCAGTATTTT

J: TRBJ2-7
D: TRBD1
V: TRBV24-1
size: few
length: 14
CDR3: CATSKAGGSYEQYF
DNA: TGTGCCACCAGTAAGGCAGGGGGCTCCTACGAGCAGTACTTC

J: TRBJ1-2
D: .
V: TRBV12-3/TRBV12-4
size: .
length: 13
CDR3: CASSTSPNYGYTF
DNA: .

J: TRBJ2-7
D: .
V: TRBV27
size: .
length: 14
CDR3: CASGSRIETYEQYF
DNA: TGTGCCAGCGGTTCCCGCATCGAGACCTACGAGCAGTACTTC

J: TRBJ2-3
D: .
V: TRBV30
size: .
length: 11
CDR3: CAWSPADTQYF
DNA: TGTGCCTGGAGTCCCGCAGATACGCAGTATTTT

J: TRBJ2-2
D: TRBD2
V: TRBV6-1
size: .
length: 14
CDR3: CASFLAGGTGELFF
DNA: TGTGCCAGCTTCCTAGCGGGGGGTACCGGGGAGCTGTTTTTT

J: TRBJ1-3
D: .
V: TRBV10-3
size: .
length: 13
CDR3: CAISESSGNTIYF
DNA: TGTGCCATCAGTGAGTCGTCTGGAAACACCATATATTTT

J: TRBJ2-1
D: TRBD2
V: TRBV7-2
size: .
length: 15
CDR3: CASSLGTSGDFEQFF
DNA: TGTGCCAGCAGCTTAGGGACTAGCGGGGATTTTGAGCAGTTCTTC

J: TRBJ1-2
D: .
V: TRBV19
size: .
length: 15
CDR3: CASSILGGALGGYTF
DNA: TGTGCCAGTAGTATACTAGGAGGGGCCTTGGGGGGCTACACCTTC

J: TRBJ1-3
D: .
V: TRBV27
size: few
length: 15
CDR3: CASSFRGPPGNTIYF
DNA: TGTGCCAGCAGTTTTAGGGGACCCCCTGGAAACACCATATATTTT

J: TRBJ1-5
D: .
V: TRBV20-1
size: medium-sized
length: 15
CDR3: CSARAPDRSNQPQHF
DNA: TGCAGTGCTAGAGCCCCTGACAGGAGCAATCAGCCCCAGCATTTT

J: TRBJ2-1
D: TRBD2
V: TRBV6-2/TRBV6-3
size: .
length: 18
CDR3: CASSSTERGVIPGNEQFF
DNA: TGTGCCAGCAGCTCTACAGAGCGGGGGGTAATCCCAGGTAATGAGCAGTTCTTC

J: TRBJ2-1
D: TRBD2
V: TRBV27
size: .
length: 16
CDR3: CASSLLSAGGRDEQFF
DNA: TGTGCCAGCAGTTTATTGTCAGCGGGGGGTAGGGATGAGCAGTTCTTC

J: TRBJ2-1
D: TRBD2
V: TRBV5-1
size: few
length: 15
CDR3: CASSSTSGGGDEQFF
DNA: TGCGCCAGCAGCTCCACTAGCGGGGGGGGCGATGAGCAGTTCTTC

J: TRBJ1-4
D: TRBD1
V: TRBV19
size: large
length: 14
CDR3: CASSPTGTGGKLFF
DNA: TGTGCCAGTAGTCCCACCGGGACAGGTGGGAAACTGTTTTTT

J: TRBJ2-3
D: .
V: TRBV24-1
size: .
length: 13
CDR3: CATSEAKLNTQYF
DNA: TGTGCCACCAGTGAGGCAAAATTAAATACGCAGTATTTT

J: TRBJ1-5
D: .
V: TRBV30
size: .
length: 13
CDR3: CASAPGSNQPQHF
DNA: TGTGCCTCCGCCCCGGGTTCGAATCAGCCCCAGCATTTT

J: TRBJ2-5
D: TRBD1
V: TRBV5-1
size: .
length: 15
CDR3: CASSLQGQGFETQYF
DNA: TGCGCCAGCAGCTTGCAGGGACAGGGGTTTGAGACCCAGTACTTC

J: TRBJ1-3
D: .
V: TRBV15
size: .
length: 15
CDR3: CATSRDRLSGNTIYF
DNA: TGTGCCACCAGCAGAGATCGACTGTCTGGAAACACCATATATTTT

J: TRBJ2-4
D: TRBD2
V: TRBV28
size: .
length: 15
CDR3: CASRSGGAAKNIQYF
DNA: TGTGCCAGCAGGTCCGGGGGGGCAGCGAAAAACATTCAGTACTTC

J: TRBJ2-5
D: TRBD2
V: TRBV6-1
size: .
length: 17
CDR3: CASSPGLAGAFQETQYF
DNA: TGTGCCAGCAGTCCCGGACTAGCGGGGGCCTTCCAAGAGACCCAGTACTTC

J: TRBJ2-5
D: .
V: TRBV20-1
size: .
length: 13
CDR3: CSATGVVQETQYF
DNA: TGCAGTGCTACAGGGGTCGTCCAAGAGACCCAGTACTTC

J: TRBJ1-1
D: .
V: TRBV6-4
size: once
length: 13
CDR3: CASKVGADTEAFF
DNA: TGTGCCAGCAAAGTCGGGGCGGACACTGAAGCTTTCTTT

J: TRBJ2-3
D: TRBD2
V: TRBV9
size: .
length: 14
CDR3: CASSRGGGTDTQYF
DNA: TGTGCCAGCAGCCGGGGGGGCGGCACAGATACGCAGTATTTT

J: TRBJ1-2
D: .
V: TRBV5-4
size: .
length: 16
CDR3: CASSSPGRGTNYGYTF
DNA: TGTGCCAGCAGCTCCCCTGGAAGGGGGACTAACTATGGCTACACCTTC

J: TRBJ1-6
D: TRBD1
V: TRBV6-1
size: .
length: 17
CDR3: CASSRRTGTFYNSPLHF
DNA: TGTGCCAGCAGCCGAAGGACAGGCACCTTTTATAATTCACCCCTCCACTTT

J: TRBJ2-5
D: TRBD2
V: TRBV5-1
size: .
length: 15
CDR3: CASSRGTSGGETQYF
DNA: TGCGCCAGCAGCAGAGGGACTAGCGGGGGGGAGACCCAGTACTTC

J: TRBJ2-3
D: TRBD2
V: TRBV7-2
size: few
length: 15
CDR3: CASSLRTGGSDTQYF
DNA: TGTGCCAGCAGCTTACGGACGGGGGGGTCAGATACGCAGTATTTT

J: TRBJ2-5
D: .
V: TRBV11-3
size: few
length: 14
CDR3: CASSLRGRSETQYF
DNA: TGTGCCAGCAGCCTCCGGGGGCGTTCAGAGACCCAGTACTTC

J: TRBJ2-7
D: .
V: TRBV20-1
size: .
length: 14
CDR3: CSARAHAGAYEQYF
DNA: TGCAGTGCTAGAGCCCACGCAGGGGCCTACGAGCAGTACTTC

J: TRBJ2-5
D: .
V: TRBV15
size: .
length: 13
CDR3: CATIRDPGETQYF
DNA: TGTGCCACCATCAGAGATCCGGGGGAGACCCAGTACTTC

J: TRBJ2-7
D: .
V: TRBV27
size: .
length: 10
CDR3: CASLSHEQYF
DNA: TGTGCCAGCCTCTCCCACGAGCAGTACTTC

J: TRBJ2-2
D: .
V: TRBV7-3
size: .
length: 14
CDR3: CASSLRGYTGELFF
DNA: TGTGCCAGCAGCCTAAGGGGTTACACCGGGGAGCTGTTTTTT

J: TRBJ2-4
D: .
V: TRBV7-2
size: few
length: 12
CDR3: CASSLNAVSQYF
DNA: TGTGCCAGCAGCTTAAACGCGGTATCTCAGTACTTC

J: TRBJ2-3
D: .
V: TRBV5-1
size: .
length: 14
CDR3: CASSLKSAIGNWYF
DNA: TGCGCCAGCAGCTTGAAGTCAGCCATTGGGAACTGGTATTTT

J: TRBJ2-6
D: .
V: TRBV11-2
size: .
length: 18
CDR3: CASSFMSPRDSGANVLTF
DNA: TGTGCCAGCAGCTTTATGTCCCCCAGGGACTCTGGGGCCAACGTCCTGACTTTC

J: TRBJ2-3
D: TRBD2
V: TRBV9
size: few
length: 16
CDR3: CASSVGSGASTDTQYF
DNA: TGTGCCAGCAGCGTTGGTAGCGGGGCTAGCACAGATACGCAGTATTTT

J: TRBJ2-5
D: TRBD2
V: TRBV6-5
size: .
length: 18
CDR3: CASSYSLAGAINQETQYF
DNA: TGTGCCAGCAGTTACTCGCTAGCGGGGGCGATCAACCAAGAGACCCAGTACTTC

J: TRBJ2-1
D: TRBD1
V: TRBV28
size: .
length: 16
CDR3: CASSLSGTGAYNEQFF
DNA: TGTGCCAGCAGTTTATCGGGGACAGGGGCCTACAATGAGCAGTTCTTC

J: TRBJ2-7
D: .
V: TRBV5-1
size: .
length: 12
CDR3: CASSLGGSEQYF
DNA: TGCGCCAGCAGCTTGGGGGGTAGCGAGCAGTACTTC

J: TRBJ1-1
D: TRBD1
V: TRBV5-1
size: .
length: 16
CDR3: CASAPQPHTGGTEAFF
DNA: TGCGCCAGCGCCCCACAGCCCCACACAGGGGGCACTGAAGCTTTCTTT

J: TRBJ1-6
D: .
V: TRBV19
size: .
length: 13
CDR3: CASTESLNSPLHF
DNA: TGTGCCAGTACCGAGTCCCTAAATTCACCCCTCCACTTT

J: TRBJ1-5
D: .
V: TRBV7-9
size: few
length: 12
CDR3: CASSLPGTLQHF
DNA: TGTGCCAGCAGCTTACCGGGGACCTTACAGCATTTT

J: TRBJ2-6
D: .
V: TRBV10-2
size: .
length: 16
CDR3: CATRRGASSGANVLTF
DNA: TGCGCCACCAGGCGCGGGGCAAGCTCTGGGGCCAACGTCCTGACTTTC

J: TRBJ2-5
D: TRBD2
V: TRBV19
size: few
length: 16
CDR3: CASSIRSSGGQETQYF
DNA: TGTGCCAGTAGTATTCGGTCTAGCGGGGGTCAAGAGACCCAGTACTTC

J: TRBJ1-3
D: .
V: TRBV6-5
size: .
length: 16
CDR3: CASSYSKLKARNTIYF
DNA: TGTGCCAGCAGTTACTCGAAATTAAAAGCTCGAAACACCATATATTTT